This T cell receptor beta chain was sequenced in a study of circulating and synovial CD4+ cells in juvenile arthritis. Study-level findings and limits: These repertoires were less diverse than bulk blood CD4 repertoires.

This clone was counted a single time. Its antigen remains unknown. The table came from immunoSEQ multiplex PCR; TCRdb's copy has only in-frame clones and leaves some out. The sample records about 32,000 clones, 90% to 95% being singletons. Patients with active juvenile idiopathic arthritis donated these samples. The TCR was taken from a human donor with juvenile idiopathic arthritis. Material for sequencing was CD4+ T cells from blood.

The CDR3 DNA reads as TGTGCCAGCAGCGCGGCCGAGGCCCACACCGGGGAGCTGTTTTTT. Amino acids: CASSAAEAHTGELFF. The chain couples TRBV5-4 to TRBJ2-2; D not certain. This CDR3 is built from 15 residues. The V gene lost 4 bases and the J gene lost 3 bases, with 13 bases spanning the gap. Germline V CDR1 and CDR2: SGHNT, YYREEE (reference sequence).